What follows is one TCR beta chain and its context. Its specificity is unknown. The repertoire was sequenced with immunoSEQ multiplex PCR; TCRdb's copy has only in-frame clones and lacks some. The table lists around 28,000 clones, about 86% of them singletons. The sample originates from a study of PD-1 blockade in classical Hodgkin lymphoma. About the study: The nivolumab dose that patients received was 3 mg/kg, given intravenously every 2 weeks. The study, taken as a whole, reports: Before treatment, TCR diversity in newly diagnosed patients was reportedly lower than in healthy donors.

CDR3 length: 19 amino acids. The germline V gene encodes CDR1 MDHEN and CDR2 SYDVKM. With V trimmed by 6 bases and J by 0 bases, 10 bases remained unmatched. The sample's time point: cycle 4 day 1 (C4D1), after five to seven weeks of nivolumab. Each and every patient relapsed after autologous stem cell transplantation, and patients got differing brentuximab vedotin exposure. The study purified CD4+ T cells from thawed PBMCs using magnetic negative selection. Complete response, partial response or progressive disease constituted the best response categories observed. The sample consisted of CD4+ T cells from blood, taken before the fourth cycle of nivolumab. The receptor's source is a human donor with classical Hodgkin lymphoma. This chain uses TRBV28 with TRBJ2-4; 14 nucleotides line up with TRBD2. The CDR3 coding sequence is TGTGCCAGCAGGGGATGGGGACTAGCGGGGGCTATAGCCAAAAACATTCAGTACTTC. Residues: CASRGWGLAGAIAKNIQYF.